This T cell receptor (beta chain) stems from a study of shared clonotypes between healthy human individuals. Background on the study: The study enrolled a couple of women and a few men aged 18 to 49.

Once extracted for a subset, genomic DNA was divided evenly among several immunoSEQ plates. TCRdb's table, derived via immunoSEQ multiplex PCR, lists solely in-frame clones and lacks some. The data contain hundreds of thousands of clones, around 86% of them seen just once; the ten biggest clones take up 15% to 20%. This clone appeared a single time. The origin of this receptor is a man younger than 30 in good health. The sample consisted of memory CD8+ T cells sorted from blood. Subset described: CD45RO+ cells pooled with CCR7-negative TemRA cells.

This CDR3 reads CASSLRGPSAEAFF. In DNA, the CDR3 is TGTGCCAGCAGTTTACGGGGCCCGAGCGCTGAAGCTTTCTTT. V and J are TRBV28 and TRBJ1-1; D perhaps matches TRBD1 (5 bases). Germline values: CDR1 MDHEN, CDR2 SYDVKM. This CDR3 is built from 14 residues. V lost 2 bases, J lost 6 bases, and 13 bases lay in between. The variable domain in full, with the rest retrieved from reference TRBV28 and TRBJ1-1, is DVKVTQSSRYLVKRTGEKVFLECVQDMDHENMFWYRQDPGLGLRLIYFSYDVKMKEKGDIPEGYSVSREKKERFSLILESASTNQTSMYLCASSLRGPSAEAFFGQGTRLTVV.